What follows are 27 T cell receptor beta chains derived from one specimen sequenced in a study of blood T cell repertoires in COVID-19 (dated by TCRdb to 2018 to 2020). The receptor library was made with the immunoSEQ multiplex PCR assay. TCRdb stores this immuneACCESS table with in-frame sequences only. Part of the clones is absent; in the studies checked, under half of the shortfall reflects unresolved V genes, and no reason is known for the rest. This sample lists about 330,000 clones; 70% to 90% were detected once. Approximately 5% of the sample comes from the top ten. Material: PBMCs or T cells enriched from blood (not recorded which). The receptor set was obtained from a woman in her thirties who had recovered from COVID-19.

A few counts support this clone. The J gene is TRBJ1-1, the V gene TRBV2; the D gene is possibly TRBD1 (5 bases). In germline, CDR1 is SNHLY, CDR2 FYNNEI. This CDR3 contains 14 residues. The V and J ends lost 3 bases and 6 bases respectively, with 14 bases between them. The DNA of the CDR3 is TGTGCCAGCAGTGATGCCAGGGTGGATGCTGAAGCTTTCTTT. Its protein product is CASSDARVDAEAFF.

The rearrangement links TRBV5-8 to TRBJ2-6; D is unclear. V lost 3 bases to trimming and J lost 3 bases, with 10 bases between them. The CDR3 extends over 15 amino acids. Germline CDR1 and CDR2: SGHTS and YDEGEE. CDR3 amino acids: CASSWAGLGANVLTF. Written as DNA, the CDR3 is TGTGCCAGCAGCTGGGCTGGGCTTGGGGCCAACGTCCTGACTTTC.

The chain employs TRBV6-5 and TRBJ1-6; D perhaps matches TRBD1 (5 bases). Germline CDR1 is MNHEY and CDR2 is SVGAGI. The CDR3 spans 14 residues. V was clipped by 6 bases and J by 5 bases, with 11 bases between them. For the CDR3, the DNA is TGTGCCAGCAGCCCGGGGGGGGATAATTCACCCCTCCACTTT. Its translation: CASSPGGDNSPLHF.

The CDR3 region has the DNA TGTGCCAGCAGCTTGGTCACGTCCCCAGCGGTGAACACCGGGGAGCTGTTTTTT. It yields the protein CASSLVTSPAVNTGELFF. The chain employs TRBV7-6 and TRBJ2-2; tentative D call: TRBD2 (5 bases). The V gene lost 3 bases and the J gene lost 1 base, with 18 bases spanning the gap. This CDR3 is 18 amino acids long. The V gene's germline CDR1 is SGHVS and CDR2 FNYEAQ. Full variable domain (missing parts from reference TRBV7-6 and TRBJ2-2): GAGVSQSPRYKVTKRGQDVALRCDPISGHVSLYWYRQALGQGPEFLTYFNYEAQQDKSGLPNDRFSAERPEGSISTLTIQRTEQRDSAMYRCASSLVTSPAVNTGELFFGEGSRLTVL.

The DNA for the CDR3 is TGTGCCAGCCGCAAGGGGCTCTCTGGAAACACCATATATTTT. Translation: CASRKGLSGNTIYF. V gene TRBV7-9 combines with J gene TRBJ1-3; perhaps TRBD1 as D (5 bases). The CDR3 length is 14 residues. V was cut by 8 bases and J by 0 bases, with 11 bases left in between. Germline-derived CDR1 and CDR2 are SEHNR and FQNEAQ (reference sequence).

This chain uses TRBV5-1 with TRBJ2-1, with TRBD1 identical over 8 bases. The CDR3 covers 18 residues. After removal of 4 bases from V and 5 bases from J, the junction contained 17 bases not matched to a gene. Germline CDR1 reads SGHRS; CDR2 reads YFSETQ. The CDR3 sequence: CASSTPNRDRGVHNEQFF. In nucleotides, the CDR3 is TGCGCCAGCAGCACCCCGAACAGAGACAGGGGCGTCCACAATGAGCAGTTCTTC.

This clone was detected only once. The rearrangement links TRBV19 to TRBJ1-2; possible D gene TRBD1, 5 bases. Germline V lookup: CDR1 LNHDA, CDR2 SQIVND (reference sequence). The V end lost 7 bases, the J end lost 4 bases, and 19 bases lay between the germline ends. The CDR3 spans 15 residues. CDR3 loop: CASTPVSRGSYGYTF. The CDR3 nucleotides are TGTGCCAGTACTCCTGTGTCAAGGGGAAGCTATGGCTACACCTTC.

V is TRBV3-1 (or the pseudogene TRBV3-2) and J is TRBJ2-1; TRBD2 agrees at 9 bases. Trimming at V came to 4 bases and at J to 7 bases, leaving 5 bases not matched to a gene. This CDR3 has 14 residues. Germline-derived CDR1 and CDR2 are LGHDT and YNNKEL (reference sequence). The CDR3 is CASSPGRGGNEQFF. The CDR3 region has the DNA TGTGCCAGCAGCCCCGGGCGGGGGGGGAATGAGCAGTTCTTC.

V usage is TRBV11-2 and J usage is TRBJ1-2; possible D gene TRBD1, 6 bases. V was trimmed by 7 bases and J by 2 bases, leaving 11 bases between them. The germline CDR1 and CDR2 sequences are SGHAT and FQNNGV. The CDR3 consists of 13 residues. CDR3: CASTTRGNYGYTF. CDR3 sequence (DNA): TGTGCCAGCACCACTAGGGGGAACTATGGCTACACCTTC. The full variable domain, completed using reference TRBV11-2 and TRBJ1-2, is EAGVAQSPRYKIIEKRQSVAFWCNPISGHATLYWYQQILGQGPKLLIQFQNNGVVDDSQLPKDRFSAERLKGVDSTLKIQPAKLEDSAVYLCASTTRGNYGYTFGSGTRLTVV.

This chain uses TRBV30 with TRBJ2-2, with 10 bases matching TRBD1. From germline, CDR1 is GTSNPN and CDR2 SVGIG (reference sequence). CDR3 length: 18 amino acids. V shed 0 bases and J 3 bases; nucleotides not matched to a gene: 10. The CDR3 protein is CAWSVPITGTGDTGELFF. Here the CDR3 DNA reads TGTGCCTGGAGTGTACCGATTACCGGGACAGGGGACACCGGGGAGCTGTTTTTT.

V and J are TRBV10-3 and TRBJ2-2, with 16 bases that match TRBD2. Germline V lookup: CDR1 ENHRY, CDR2 SYGVKD. The CDR3 loop spans 18 amino acids. V lost 4 bases to trimming and J lost 7 bases; unmatched junction nucleotides: 9. CDR3 DNA: TGTGCCATCAGTGGTGGGACTAGCGGGGGGGCAATTGGCGGGGAGCTGTTTTTT. Protein: CAISGGTSGGAIGGELFF.

This clone is a singleton in its sample. The J gene is TRBJ1-3, the V gene TRBV7-6, with D maybe TRBD1 (6 bases). Germline CDR1 SGHVS, CDR2 FNYEAQ. The CDR3 runs 15 residues. Trimming cost V 6 bases and J 3 bases, with 15 bases left between them. This chain's CDR3 is CASRSGGLGGNTIYF. The CDR3 DNA follows: TGTGCCAGCAGGTCGGGGGGGCTTGGTGGAAACACCATATATTTT. Full variable domain (missing parts from reference TRBV7-6 and TRBJ1-3): GAGVSQSPRYKVTKRGQDVALRCDPISGHVSLYWYRQALGQGPEFLTYFNYEAQQDKSGLPNDRFSAERPEGSISTLTIQRTEQRDSAMYRCASRSGGLGGNTIYFGEGSWLTVV.

DNA of the CDR3: TGTGCCACCAGCAGAGAGGCCGTAGCGGGGAACTACAATGAGCAGTTCTTC. This sequence encodes CATSREAVAGNYNEQFF. The V gene is TRBV15, the J gene TRBJ2-1; 8 bases agree with TRBD2. The CDR3 consists of 17 residues. The V and J ends lost 0 bases and 3 bases, in that order; junction bases with no gene match: 7. CDR1 LNHNV and CDR2 YYDKDF come from the germline V gene (reference sequence). The complete variable domain, with remaining parts taken from reference TRBV15 and TRBJ2-1, reads DAMVIQNPRYQVTQFGKPVTLSCSQTLNHNVMYWYQQKSSQAPKLLFHYYDKDFNNEADTPDNFQSRRPNTSFCFLDIRSPGLGDTAMYLCATSREAVAGNYNEQFFGPGTRLTVL.

The rearrangement uses TRBV18 and TRBJ2-3, with D tentatively TRBD1 (6 bases). The V gene lost 4 bases and the J gene lost 9 bases, with 11 bases spanning the gap. Germline CDR1 KGHSH, CDR2 LQKENI. The CDR3 covers 12 residues. Written as DNA, the CDR3 is TGTGCCAGCTCACGACAGGAGACCACGCAGTATTTT. Its translation: CASSRQETTQYF.

The V and J genes are TRBV6-5 and TRBJ1-2, with a tentative D call TRBD1 (6 bases). This CDR3 spans 13 amino acids. Germline values: CDR1 MNHEY, CDR2 SVGAGI. The ends were cut back, 2 bases at V and 4 bases at J, with 8 bases in the middle. CDR3 sequence: CASSYLDSYGYTF. CDR3 sequence (DNA): TGTGCCAGCAGTTACCTGGACAGCTATGGCTACACCTTC.

The chain uses TRBV11-2 and TRBJ1-2, with D possibly TRBD1 on 6 matching bases. Germline CDR1 is SGHAT and CDR2 is FQNNGV. The V end was cut by 0 bases, the J end by 13 bases, with 9 bases between. The CDR3 is 11 amino acids. The CDR3 coding sequence is TGTGCCAGCAGCTTAGATCAGGGGTCCACCTTC. The encoded protein is CASSLDQGSTF.

This chain uses TRBV5-1 with TRBJ1-1, with 7 bases matching TRBD1. Per the germline V gene, CDR1 is SGHRS and CDR2 is YFSETQ. The CDR3 contains 16 residues. The trim removed 5 bases at V and 0 bases at J, leaving 10 bases unmatched. This CDR3 reads CASRKRQGALNTEAFF. The CDR3 bases are TGCGCCAGCAGGAAGCGACAGGGTGCCCTGAACACTGAAGCTTTCTTT.

The chain uses TRBV6-5 and TRBJ2-3; D is ambiguous. Germline V lookup: CDR1 MNHEY, CDR2 SVGAGI. This CDR3 spans 12 amino acids. V was cut by 6 bases and J by 0 bases, with 4 bases left in between. In DNA, the CDR3 is TGTGCCAGCAGATCAAGCACAGATACGCAGTATTTT. This encodes CASRSSTDTQYF.

The J gene is TRBJ1-4, the V gene TRBV19; 7 bases match TRBD1. Germline loops: CDR1 LNHDA, CDR2 SQIVND (reference sequence). CDR3 length equals 13 residues. Trimming at V came to 5 bases and at J to 10 bases, leaving 7 bases not matched to a gene. The CDR3 region has the DNA TGTGCCAGTAGTCCCGGACAGGTTGGAAAACTGTTTTTT. It is translated as CASSPGQVGKLFF.

The chain uses TRBV7-9 and TRBJ1-5; 9 positions match TRBD1. The ends lost 4 bases at V and 0 bases at J; junction bases unmatched: 1. From germline, CDR1 is SEHNR and CDR2 FQNEAQ (reference sequence). CDR3 length: 15 residues. CDR3 region: CASSWGQGSNQPQHF. CDR3 nucleotide sequence: TGTGCCAGCAGCTGGGGACAGGGTAGCAATCAGCCCCAGCATTTT.

The V call is TRBV5-1, the J call TRBJ1-6; 8 bases agree with TRBD1. The J segment lost 9 bases and the V segment lost 4 bases, leaving 9 bases of the junction unmatched. CDR1 and CDR2 from the germline V gene are SGHRS and YFSETQ. CDR3 length: 15 residues. CDR3 residues: CASSTGQGLGSPLHF. DNA of the CDR3: TGCGCCAGCAGCACCGGACAGGGACTCGGTTCACCCCTCCACTTT.

This rearrangement joins TRBV28 to TRBJ2-7; a weak D match, TRBD2 (5 bases). The CDR3 contains 13 residues. V gave up 8 bases and J gave up 10 bases, with 21 bases separating them. CDR1 is MDHEN, CDR2 SYDVKM, per germline. CDR3 sequence reads: CASQLEAFGEQYF. The CDR3 coding sequence is TGTGCCAGCCAACTAGAGGCCTTTGGGGAACAGTACTTC.

The V gene is TRBV30, the J gene TRBJ1-5, with D unclear. V lost 4 bases to trimming and J lost 4 bases, with 11 bases between them. Germline V gives CDR1 GTSNPN, CDR2 SVGIG (reference sequence). This CDR3 comprises 13 residues. CDR3 region: CAWTAAYNQPQHF. Here the CDR3 DNA reads TGTGCCTGGACGGCGGCCTATAATCAGCCCCAGCATTTT.

The rearrangement joins TRBV24-1 to TRBJ1-2; 9 nucleotides match TRBD1. The CDR3 sequence is 13 residues long. The V gene's germline CDR1 is KGHDR and CDR2 SFDVKD. With V trimmed by 5 bases and J by 5 bases, 2 bases remained unmatched. CDR3 residues: CATSAGTGYGYTF. CDR3 nucleotides: TGTGCCACCAGTGCGGGGACAGGGTATGGCTACACCTTC.

The CDR3 sequence is CASSSGGRGTDTQYF. The CDR3 nucleotides read TGTGCCAGCAGCTCGGGGGGCCGAGGCACAGATACGCAGTATTTT. The J gene is TRBJ2-3, the V gene TRBV5-4; D might be TRBD2 (7 bases). Trimming took 3 bases from V and 1 from J, leaving 12 bases between them. CDR3 length: 15 amino acids. Germline V gene lookup returns CDR1 SGHNT and CDR2 YYREEE (reference sequence). Full variable domain (missing parts from reference TRBV5-4 and TRBJ2-3): ETGVTQSPTHLIKTRGQQVTLRCSSQSGHNTVSWYQQALGQGPQFIFQYYREEENGRGNFPPRFSGLQFPNYSSELNVNALELDDSALYLCASSSGGRGTDTQYFGPGTRLTVL.

This clone was counted a single time. J is TRBJ1-1 and V is TRBV11-2; the D gene is possibly TRBD1 (5 bases). Germline values: CDR1 SGHAT, CDR2 FQNNGV. The germline V and J ends were trimmed by 8 bases and 6 bases, with 16 bases remaining between them. The CDR3 loop spans 13 amino acids. In DNA, the CDR3 is TGTGCCAGCTCGGAACGGCCGGGGGCTGAAGCTTTCTTT. This encodes CASSERPGAEAFF. Complete variable domain (other parts from reference TRBV11-2 and TRBJ1-1): EAGVAQSPRYKIIEKRQSVAFWCNPISGHATLYWYQQILGQGPKLLIQFQNNGVVDDSQLPKDRFSAERLKGVDSTLKIQPAKLEDSAVYLCASSERPGAEAFFGQGTRLTVV.

As DNA, the CDR3 is TGTGCCAGCAGTGAGACGGGACAGGGGAGCTCACCCCTCCACTTT. This gives the protein CASSETGQGSSPLHF. V and J are TRBV6-1 and TRBJ1-6; TRBD1 aligns across 10 bases. The V and J ends lost 3 bases and 10 bases, in that order; junction bases with no gene match: 6. The germline gives CDR1 MNHNS, CDR2 SASEGT. The CDR3 totals 15 residues.